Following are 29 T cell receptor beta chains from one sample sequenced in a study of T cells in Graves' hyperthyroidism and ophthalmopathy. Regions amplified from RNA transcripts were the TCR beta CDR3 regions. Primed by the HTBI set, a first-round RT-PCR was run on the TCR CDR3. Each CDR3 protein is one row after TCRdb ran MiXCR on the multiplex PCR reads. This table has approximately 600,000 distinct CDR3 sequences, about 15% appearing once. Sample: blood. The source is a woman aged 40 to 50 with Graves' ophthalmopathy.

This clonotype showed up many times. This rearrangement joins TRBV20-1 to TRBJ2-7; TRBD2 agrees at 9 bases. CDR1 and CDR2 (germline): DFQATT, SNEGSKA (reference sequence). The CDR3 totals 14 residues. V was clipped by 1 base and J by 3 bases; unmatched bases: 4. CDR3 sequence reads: CSARVASGDYEQYF. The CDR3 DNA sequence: TGCAGTGCTAGAGTGGCTAGCGGGGACTACGAGCAGTACTTC.

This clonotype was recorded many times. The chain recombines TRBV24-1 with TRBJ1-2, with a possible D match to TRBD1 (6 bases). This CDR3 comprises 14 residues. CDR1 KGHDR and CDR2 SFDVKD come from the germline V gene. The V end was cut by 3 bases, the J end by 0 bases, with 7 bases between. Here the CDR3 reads CATSDGTTNYGYTF. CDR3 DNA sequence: TGTGCCACCAGTGATGGGACAACTAACTATGGCTACACCTTC.

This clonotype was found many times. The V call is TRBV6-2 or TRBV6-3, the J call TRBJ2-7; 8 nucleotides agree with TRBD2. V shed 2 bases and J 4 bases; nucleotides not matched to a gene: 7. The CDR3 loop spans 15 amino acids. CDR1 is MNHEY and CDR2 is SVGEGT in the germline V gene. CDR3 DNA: TGTGCCAGCAGTTACGAGGCGGGGGGCGATTACGAGCAGTACTTC. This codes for CASSYEAGGDYEQYF.

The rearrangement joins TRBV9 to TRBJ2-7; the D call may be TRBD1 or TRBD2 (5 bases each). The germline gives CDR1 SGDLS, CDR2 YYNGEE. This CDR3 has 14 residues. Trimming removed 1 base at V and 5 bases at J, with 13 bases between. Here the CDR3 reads CASSVRDGFDEQYF. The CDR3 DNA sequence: TGTGCCAGCAGCGTACGGGACGGGTTTGACGAGCAGTACTTC.

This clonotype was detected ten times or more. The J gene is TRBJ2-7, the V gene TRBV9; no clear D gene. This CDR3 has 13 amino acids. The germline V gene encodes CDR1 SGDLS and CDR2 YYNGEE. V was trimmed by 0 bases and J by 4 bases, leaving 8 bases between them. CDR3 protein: CASSVGVGYEQYF. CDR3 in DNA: TGTGCCAGCAGCGTAGGAGTAGGGTACGAGCAGTACTTC.

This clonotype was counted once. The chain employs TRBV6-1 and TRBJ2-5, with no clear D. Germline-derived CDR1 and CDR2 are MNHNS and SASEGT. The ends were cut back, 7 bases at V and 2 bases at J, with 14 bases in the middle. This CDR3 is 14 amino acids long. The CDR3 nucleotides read TGTGCCAGCACTACAGCGAACGGGCAAGAGACCCAGTACTTC. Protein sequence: CASTTANGQETQYF.

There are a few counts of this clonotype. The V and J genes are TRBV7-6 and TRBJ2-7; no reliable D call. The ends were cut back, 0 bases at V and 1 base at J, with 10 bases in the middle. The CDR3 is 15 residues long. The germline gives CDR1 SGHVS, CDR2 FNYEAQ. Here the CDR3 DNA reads TGTGCCAGCAGCTTAGCGCTGGGCGGATCCTACGAGCAGTACTTC. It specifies CASSLALGGSYEQYF.

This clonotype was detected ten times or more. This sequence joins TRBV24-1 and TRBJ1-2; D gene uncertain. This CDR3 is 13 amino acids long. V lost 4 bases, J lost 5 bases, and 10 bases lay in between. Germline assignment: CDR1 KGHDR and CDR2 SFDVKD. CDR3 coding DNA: TGTGCCACCAGTGAGGGCGGAGGTTATGGCTACACCTTC. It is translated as CATSEGGGYGYTF.

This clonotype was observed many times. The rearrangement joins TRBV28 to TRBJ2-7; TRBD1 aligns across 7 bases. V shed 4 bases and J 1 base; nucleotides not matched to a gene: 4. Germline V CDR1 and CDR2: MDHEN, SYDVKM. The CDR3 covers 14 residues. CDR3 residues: CASSSPTGSYEQYF. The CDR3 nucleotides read TGTGCCAGCAGTTCCCCGACAGGGTCCTACGAGCAGTACTTC.

The CDR3 DNA reads TGTGCCAGCAGCTTTTCAACCCGGGCAACAGGGCAATCCGAGCAGTACTTC. Encoded protein: CASSFSTRATGQSEQYF. The chain carries TRBV11-1 and TRBJ2-7, with D possibly TRBD1 on 6 matching bases. Germline CDR1 and CDR2: SGHAT and FQDESV (reference sequence). This CDR3 is 17 amino acids long. Trimming removed 3 bases from V and 6 bases from J, with 24 bases in between.

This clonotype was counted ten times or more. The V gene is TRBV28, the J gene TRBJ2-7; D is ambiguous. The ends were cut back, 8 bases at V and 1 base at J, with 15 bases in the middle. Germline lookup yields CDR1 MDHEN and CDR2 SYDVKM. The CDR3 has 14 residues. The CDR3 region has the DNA TGTGCCAGCTCGACTGCTGGATATTCCTACGAGCAGTACTTC. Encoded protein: CASSTAGYSYEQYF.

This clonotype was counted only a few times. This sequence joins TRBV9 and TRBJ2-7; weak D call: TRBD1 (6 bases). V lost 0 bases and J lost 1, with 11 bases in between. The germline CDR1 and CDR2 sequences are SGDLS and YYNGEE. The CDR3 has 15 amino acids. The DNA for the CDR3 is TGTGCCAGCAGCGTAGGAGGGGACACGTCCTACGAGCAGTACTTC. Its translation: CASSVGGDTSYEQYF.

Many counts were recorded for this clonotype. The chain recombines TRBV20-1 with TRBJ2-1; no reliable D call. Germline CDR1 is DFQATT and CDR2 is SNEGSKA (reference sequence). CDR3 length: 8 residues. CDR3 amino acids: CSDYEQFF. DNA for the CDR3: TGCAGCGATTATGAGCAGTTCTTC.

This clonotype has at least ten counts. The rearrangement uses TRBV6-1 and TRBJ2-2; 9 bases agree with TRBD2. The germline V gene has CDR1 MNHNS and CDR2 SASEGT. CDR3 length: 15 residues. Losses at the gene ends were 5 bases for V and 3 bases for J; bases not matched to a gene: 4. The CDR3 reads CASSIAGDYTGELFF. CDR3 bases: TGTGCCAGCAGTATAGCGGGAGACTACACCGGGGAGCTGTTTTTT.

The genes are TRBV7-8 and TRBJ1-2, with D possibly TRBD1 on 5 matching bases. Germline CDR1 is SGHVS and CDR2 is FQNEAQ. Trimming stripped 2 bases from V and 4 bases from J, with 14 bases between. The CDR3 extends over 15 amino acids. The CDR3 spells CASSLRTREFYGYTF. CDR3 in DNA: TGTGCCAGCAGCTTAAGGACCAGGGAGTTCTATGGCTACACCTTC.

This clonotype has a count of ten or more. The CDR3 DNA follows: TGTGCCAGCAGCCCTACTAGCGGGATCATCTACGAGCAGTACTTC. Translated, it gives CASSPTSGIIYEQYF. This rearrangement joins TRBV7-3 to TRBJ2-7; the match to TRBD2 covers 10 bases. Unmatched junction bases numbered 7, after V lost 5 bases and J lost 3 bases. Germline V gene sequence: CDR1 SGHTA, CDR2 FQGTGA. The CDR3 consists of 15 residues.

The CDR3 region has the DNA TGTGCCAGCAGTTTACCCAGGGATCCCCTTGAAGCTTTCTTT. Translated: CASSLPRDPLEAFF. The chain recombines TRBV28 with TRBJ1-1; D is possibly TRBD1 (5 bases). Per the germline V gene, CDR1 is MDHEN and CDR2 is SYDVKM. V dropped 2 bases and J dropped 7 bases, with 14 bases sitting between them. The CDR3 loop spans 14 amino acids.

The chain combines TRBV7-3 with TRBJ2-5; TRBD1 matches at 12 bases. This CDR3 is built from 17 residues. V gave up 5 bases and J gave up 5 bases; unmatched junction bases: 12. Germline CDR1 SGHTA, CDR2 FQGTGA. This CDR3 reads CASSPSPGTGGHETQYF. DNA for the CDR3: TGTGCCAGCAGCCCATCCCCCGGGACAGGGGGCCATGAGACCCAGTACTTC.

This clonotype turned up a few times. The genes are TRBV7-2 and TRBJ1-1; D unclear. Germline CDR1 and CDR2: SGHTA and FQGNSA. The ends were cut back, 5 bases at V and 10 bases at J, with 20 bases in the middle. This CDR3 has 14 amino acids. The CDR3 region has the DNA TGTGCCAGCAGCCCGACTGCCAATACAGTGGGAGCTTTCTTT. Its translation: CASSPTANTVGAFF.

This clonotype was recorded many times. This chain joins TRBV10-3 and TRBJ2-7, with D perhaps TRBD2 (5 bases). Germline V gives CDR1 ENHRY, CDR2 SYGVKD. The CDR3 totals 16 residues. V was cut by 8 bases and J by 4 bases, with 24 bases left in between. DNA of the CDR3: TGTGCCATCGGCGAACGGACGGCGGGTACGAATTACGAGCAGTACTTC. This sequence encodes CAIGERTAGTNYEQYF.

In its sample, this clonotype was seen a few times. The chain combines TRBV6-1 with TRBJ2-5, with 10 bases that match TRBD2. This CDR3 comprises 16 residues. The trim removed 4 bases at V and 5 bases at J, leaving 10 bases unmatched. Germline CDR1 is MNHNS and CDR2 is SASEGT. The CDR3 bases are TGTGCCAGCAGTGGGACTAGCGGATCGGGTTGGGAGACCCAGTACTTC. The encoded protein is CASSGTSGSGWETQYF.

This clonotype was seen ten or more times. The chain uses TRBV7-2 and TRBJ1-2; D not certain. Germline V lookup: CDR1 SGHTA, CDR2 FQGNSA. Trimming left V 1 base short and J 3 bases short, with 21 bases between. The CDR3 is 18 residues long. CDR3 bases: TGTGCCAGCAGCTTAGGGCCTCGGCGGTCGACGTGGGACTATGGCTACACCTTC. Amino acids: CASSLGPRRSTWDYGYTF.

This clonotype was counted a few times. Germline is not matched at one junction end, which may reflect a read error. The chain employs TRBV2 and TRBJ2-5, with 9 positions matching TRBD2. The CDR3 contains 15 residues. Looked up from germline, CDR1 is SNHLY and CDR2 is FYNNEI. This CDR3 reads CASSEGLAGRETQYF. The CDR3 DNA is TGTGCCAGCAGCGAAGGTCTAGCGGGAAGGGAGACCCAGTACTTC. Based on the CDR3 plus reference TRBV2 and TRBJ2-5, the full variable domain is EPEVTQTPSHQVTQMGQEVILRCVPISNHLYFYWYRQILGQKVEFLVSFYNNEISEKSEIFDDQFSVERPDGSNFTLKIRSTKLEDSAMYFCASSEGLAGRETQYFGPGTRLLVL.

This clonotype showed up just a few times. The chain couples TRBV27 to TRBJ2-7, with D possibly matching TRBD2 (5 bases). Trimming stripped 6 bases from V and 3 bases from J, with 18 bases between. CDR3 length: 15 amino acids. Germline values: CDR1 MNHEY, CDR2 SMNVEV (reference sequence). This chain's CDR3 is CASSDVLRGLYEQYF. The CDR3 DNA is TGTGCCAGCAGCGATGTTCTCCGAGGACTCTACGAGCAGTACTTC.

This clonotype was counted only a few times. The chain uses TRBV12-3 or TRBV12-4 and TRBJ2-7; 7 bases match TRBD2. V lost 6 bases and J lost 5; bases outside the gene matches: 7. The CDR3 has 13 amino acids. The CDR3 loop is CASSMRESDEQYF. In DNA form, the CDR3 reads TGTGCCAGCAGCATGCGGGAGTCCGACGAGCAGTACTTC.

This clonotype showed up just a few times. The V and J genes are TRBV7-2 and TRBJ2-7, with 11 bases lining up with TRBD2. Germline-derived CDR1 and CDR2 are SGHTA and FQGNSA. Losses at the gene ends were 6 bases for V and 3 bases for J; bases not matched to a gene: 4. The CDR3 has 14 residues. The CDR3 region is CASSGTSGFYEQYF. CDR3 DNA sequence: TGTGCCAGCAGTGGGACTAGCGGTTTCTACGAGCAGTACTTC.

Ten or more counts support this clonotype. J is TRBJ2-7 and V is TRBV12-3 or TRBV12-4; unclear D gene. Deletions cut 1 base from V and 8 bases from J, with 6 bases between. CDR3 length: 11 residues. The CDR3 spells CASSLEGKQYF. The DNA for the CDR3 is TGTGCCAGCAGTTTAGAAGGGAAGCAGTACTTC.

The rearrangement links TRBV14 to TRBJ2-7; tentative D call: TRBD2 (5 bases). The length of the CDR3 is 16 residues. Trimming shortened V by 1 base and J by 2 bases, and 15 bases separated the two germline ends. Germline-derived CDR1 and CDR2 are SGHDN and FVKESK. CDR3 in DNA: TGTGCCAGCAGCCAAGGGGCCGGACTTGGGGCCTACGAGCAGTACTTC. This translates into CASSQGAGLGAYEQYF.

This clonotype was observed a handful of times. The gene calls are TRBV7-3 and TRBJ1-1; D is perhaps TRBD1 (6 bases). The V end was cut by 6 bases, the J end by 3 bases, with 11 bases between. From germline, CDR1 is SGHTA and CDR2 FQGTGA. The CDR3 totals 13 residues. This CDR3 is CASSNPGDTEAFF. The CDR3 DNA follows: TGTGCCAGCAGTAATCCAGGGGACACTGAAGCTTTCTTT.